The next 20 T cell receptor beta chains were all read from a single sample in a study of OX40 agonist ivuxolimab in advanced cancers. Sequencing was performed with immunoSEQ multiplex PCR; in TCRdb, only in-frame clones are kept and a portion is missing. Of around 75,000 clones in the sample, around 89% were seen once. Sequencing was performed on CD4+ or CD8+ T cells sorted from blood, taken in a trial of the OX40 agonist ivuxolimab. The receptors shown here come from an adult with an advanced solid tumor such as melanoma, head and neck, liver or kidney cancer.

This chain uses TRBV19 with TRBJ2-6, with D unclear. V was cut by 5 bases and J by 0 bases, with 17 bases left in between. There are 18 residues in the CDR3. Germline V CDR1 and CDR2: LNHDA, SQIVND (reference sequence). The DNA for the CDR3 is TGTGCCAGTAGTCGCGAGACGGTTTTCATCTCTGGGGCCAACGTCCTGACTTTC. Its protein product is CASSRETVFISGANVLTF.

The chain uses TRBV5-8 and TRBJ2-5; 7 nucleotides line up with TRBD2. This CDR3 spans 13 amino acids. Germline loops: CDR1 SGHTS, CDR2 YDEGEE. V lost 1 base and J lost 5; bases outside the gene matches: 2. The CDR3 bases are TGTGCCAGCAGCTTGAGCGGGACGGAGACCCAGTACTTC. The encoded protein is CASSLSGTETQYF. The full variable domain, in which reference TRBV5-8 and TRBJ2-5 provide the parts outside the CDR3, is EAGVTQSPTHLIKTRGQQATLRCSPISGHTSVYWYQQALGLGLQFLLWYDEGEERNRGNFPPRFSGRQFPNYSSELNVNALELEDSALYLCASSLSGTETQYFGPGTRLLVL.

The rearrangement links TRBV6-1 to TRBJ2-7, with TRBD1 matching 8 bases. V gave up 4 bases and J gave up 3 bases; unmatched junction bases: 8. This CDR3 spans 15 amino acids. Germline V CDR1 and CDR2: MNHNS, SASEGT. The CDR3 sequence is CASSAETGVGYEQYF. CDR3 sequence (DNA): TGTGCCAGCAGTGCTGAGACAGGGGTTGGCTACGAGCAGTACTTC.

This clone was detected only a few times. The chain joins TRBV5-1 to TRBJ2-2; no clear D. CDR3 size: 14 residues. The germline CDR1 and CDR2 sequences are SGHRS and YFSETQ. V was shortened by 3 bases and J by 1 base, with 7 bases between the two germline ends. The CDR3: CASSSGVNTGELFF. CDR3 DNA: TGCGCCAGCAGCTCTGGGGTGAACACCGGGGAGCTGTTTTTT.

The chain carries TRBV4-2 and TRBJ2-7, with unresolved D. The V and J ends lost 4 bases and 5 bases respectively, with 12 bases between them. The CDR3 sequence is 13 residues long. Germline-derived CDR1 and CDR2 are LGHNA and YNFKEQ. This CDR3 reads CASSPTNRHEQYF. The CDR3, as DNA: TGTGCCAGCAGCCCTACTAACCGGCACGAGCAGTACTTC.

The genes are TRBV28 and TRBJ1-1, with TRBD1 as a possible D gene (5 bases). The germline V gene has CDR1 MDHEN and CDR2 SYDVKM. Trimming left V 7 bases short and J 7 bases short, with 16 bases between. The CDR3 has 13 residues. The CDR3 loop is CASTLGGYLEAFF. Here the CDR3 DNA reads TGTGCCAGCACCCTCGGGGGGTACCTTGAAGCTTTCTTT.

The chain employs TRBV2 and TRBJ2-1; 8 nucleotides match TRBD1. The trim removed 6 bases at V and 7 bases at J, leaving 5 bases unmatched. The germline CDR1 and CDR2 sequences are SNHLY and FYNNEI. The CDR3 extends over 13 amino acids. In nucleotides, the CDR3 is TGTGCCAGCAGCTATTACAGGGGGAATGAGCAGTTCTTC. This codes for CASSYYRGNEQFF.

The CDR3 DNA follows: TGTGCCAGCAGCGATAGCGGGTACTCCTACGAGCAGTACTTC. As protein: CASSDSGYSYEQYF. The genes are TRBV7-9 and TRBJ2-7; TRBD2 matches at 7 bases. The germline V gene has CDR1 SEHNR and CDR2 FQNEAQ (reference sequence). The CDR3 covers 14 residues. J lost 0 bases, V lost 5 bases, and 4 bases had no gene match. The full variable domain, its missing parts supplied by reference TRBV7-9 and TRBJ2-7, is DTGVSQNPRHKITKRGQNVTFRCDPISEHNRLYWYRQTLGQGPEFLTYFQNEAQLEKSRLLSDRFSAERPKGSFSTLEIQRTEQGDSAMYLCASSDSGYSYEQYFGPGTRLTVT.

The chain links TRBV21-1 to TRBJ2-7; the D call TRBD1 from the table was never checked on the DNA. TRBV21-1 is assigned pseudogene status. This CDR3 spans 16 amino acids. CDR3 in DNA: TGTGCCAGCACCTTACTGGGGCAGGGTAGTCCCTACGAGCAGTACTTC. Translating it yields CASTLLGQGSPYEQYF.

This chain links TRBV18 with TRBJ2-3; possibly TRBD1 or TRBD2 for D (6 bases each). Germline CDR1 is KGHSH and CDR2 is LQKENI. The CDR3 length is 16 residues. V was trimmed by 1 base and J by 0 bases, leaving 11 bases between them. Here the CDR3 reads CASSPQRGASTDTQYF. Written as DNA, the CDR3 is TGTGCCAGCTCACCACAAAGGGGGGCCAGCACAGATACGCAGTATTTT.

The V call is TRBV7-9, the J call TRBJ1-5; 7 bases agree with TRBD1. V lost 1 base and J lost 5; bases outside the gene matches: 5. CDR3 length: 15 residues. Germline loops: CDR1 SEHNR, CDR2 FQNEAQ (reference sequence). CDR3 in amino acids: CASSLGTGFDQPQHF. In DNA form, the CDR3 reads TGTGCCAGCAGCTTAGGGACAGGATTCGATCAGCCCCAGCATTTT.

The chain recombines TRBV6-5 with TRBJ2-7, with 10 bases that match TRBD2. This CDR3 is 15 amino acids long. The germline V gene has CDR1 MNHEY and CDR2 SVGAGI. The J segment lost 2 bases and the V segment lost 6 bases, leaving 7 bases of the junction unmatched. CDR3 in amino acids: CASRPPGLATYEQYF. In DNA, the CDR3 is TGTGCCAGCAGGCCTCCGGGACTAGCGACCTACGAGCAGTACTTC.

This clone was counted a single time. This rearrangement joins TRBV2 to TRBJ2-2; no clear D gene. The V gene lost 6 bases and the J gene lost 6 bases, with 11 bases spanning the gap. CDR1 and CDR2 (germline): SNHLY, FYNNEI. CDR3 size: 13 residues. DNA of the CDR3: TGTGCCAGCAGGGGCAGTGTTGCCGGGGAGCTGTTTTTT. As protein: CASRGSVAGELFF.

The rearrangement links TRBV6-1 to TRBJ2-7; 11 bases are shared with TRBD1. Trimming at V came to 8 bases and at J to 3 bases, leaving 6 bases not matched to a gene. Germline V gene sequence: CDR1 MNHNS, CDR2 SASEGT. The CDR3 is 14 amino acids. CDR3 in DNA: TGTGCCAGCGGTGCCGGGACAGGGGGCTACGAGCAGTACTTC. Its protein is CASGAGTGGYEQYF.

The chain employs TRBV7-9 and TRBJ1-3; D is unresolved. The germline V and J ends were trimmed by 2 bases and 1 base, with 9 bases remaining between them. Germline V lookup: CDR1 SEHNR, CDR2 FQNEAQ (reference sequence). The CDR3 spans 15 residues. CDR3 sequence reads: CASSLSHLSGNTIYF. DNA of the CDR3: TGTGCCAGCAGCTTAAGTCATTTATCTGGAAACACCATATATTTT.

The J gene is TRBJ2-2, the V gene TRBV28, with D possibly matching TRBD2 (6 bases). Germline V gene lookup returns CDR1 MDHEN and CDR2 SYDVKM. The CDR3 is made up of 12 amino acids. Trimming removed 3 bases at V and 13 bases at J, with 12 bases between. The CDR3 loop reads CASSFRRGLLFF. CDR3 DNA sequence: TGTGCCAGCAGTTTTAGGAGGGGTTTGCTGTTTTTT.

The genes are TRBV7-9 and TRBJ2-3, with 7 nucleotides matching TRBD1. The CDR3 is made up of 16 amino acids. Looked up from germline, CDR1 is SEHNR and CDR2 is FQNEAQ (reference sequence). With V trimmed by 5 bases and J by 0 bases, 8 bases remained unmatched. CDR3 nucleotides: TGTGCCAGCAGCCGAAGGTACAGGGGTAGCACAGATACGCAGTATTTT. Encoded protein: CASSRRYRGSTDTQYF. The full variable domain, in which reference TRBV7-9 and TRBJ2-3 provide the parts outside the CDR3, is DTGVSQNPRHKITKRGQNVTFRCDPISEHNRLYWYRQTLGQGPEFLTYFQNEAQLEKSRLLSDRFSAERPKGSFSTLEIQRTEQGDSAMYLCASSRRYRGSTDTQYFGPGTRLTVL.

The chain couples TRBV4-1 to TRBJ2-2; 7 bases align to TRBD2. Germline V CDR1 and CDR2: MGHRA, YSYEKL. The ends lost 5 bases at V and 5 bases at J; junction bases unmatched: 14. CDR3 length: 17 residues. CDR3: CASSYQVAGVVTGELFF. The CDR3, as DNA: TGCGCCAGCAGCTACCAAGTGGCGGGAGTAGTGACCGGGGAGCTGTTTTTT.

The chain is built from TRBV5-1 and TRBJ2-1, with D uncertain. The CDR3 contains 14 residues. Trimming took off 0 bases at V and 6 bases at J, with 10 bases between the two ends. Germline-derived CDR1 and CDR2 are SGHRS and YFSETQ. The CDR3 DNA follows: TGCGCCAGCAGCTTGGCCGCAGCTTCCAATGAGCAGTTCTTC. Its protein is CASSLAAASNEQFF.

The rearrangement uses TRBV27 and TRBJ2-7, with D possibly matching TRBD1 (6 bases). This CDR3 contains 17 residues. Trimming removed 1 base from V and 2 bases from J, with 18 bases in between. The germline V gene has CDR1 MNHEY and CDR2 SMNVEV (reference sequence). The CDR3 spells CASSLLTPGHRTYEQYF. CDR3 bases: TGTGCCAGCAGTTTATTGACCCCGGGACACCGAACCTACGAGCAGTACTTC.